The rows below give T cell receptor beta chains drawn from one sample of a study of T-cell reconstitution after alpha-beta-depleted transplantation in children. TCRdb re-called the PCR reads with MiXCR, one entry per CDR3 protein. The repertoire holds about 210,000 distinct CDR3 sequences, with roughly 18% as singletons. This sample comprised PBMCs, mostly from graft donor cells, obtained 360 days after TCRalphabeta/CD19-depleted stem cell transplant. These TCRs come from a male patient aged 2 to 10 who had a stem cell transplant for acute lymphoblastic leukemia, so the T cells may come from the graft donor. The CDR3 runs from the conserved cysteine through the conserved F or W. Each record gives: D gene, J gene, clone size, V gene, CDR3 length, CDR3 protein, CDR3 DNA. D genes are given only for firm matches. Expanded clones are given a class, and other clones once, few, many or no size at all.

-	TRBJ2-3	once	TRBV30	13	CAWSSRLPDTQYF	TGTGCCTGGAGCTCTAGACTCCCAGATACGCAGTATTTT
-	TRBJ2-3	few	TRBV11-1	12	CASSFIQDTQYF	TGTGCCAGCAGCTTTATCCAAGATACGCAGTATTTT
TRBD2	TRBJ2-5	-	TRBV3-1	16	CASSQISGSNQETQYF	TGTGCCAGCAGCCAAATTAGCGGGAGTAACCAAGAGACCCAGTACTTC
TRBD2	TRBJ2-1	few	TRBV14	19	CASSQLSGLAGGSYNEQFF	TGTGCCAGCAGCCAACTATCGGGACTAGCGGGAGGGTCCTACAATGAGCAGTTCTTC
TRBD1	TRBJ2-1	many	TRBV5-6	15	CASSLSHRGFDEQFF	TGTGCCAGCAGCTTGTCTCACAGGGGTTTCGATGAGCAGTTCTTC
-	TRBJ2-7	-	TRBV5-1	16	CASSLAGRGSGYEQYF	TGCGCCAGCAGCTTGGCCGGCAGGGGTTCAGGATACGAGCAGTACTTC
-	TRBJ2-2	few	TRBV29-1	14	CSAADASGAGELFF	TGCAGCGCTGCGGACGCCAGCGGCGCCGGGGAGCTGTTTTTT
TRBD2	TRBJ2-7	few	TRBV5-5	14	CASGGLAGGYEQYF	TGTGCCAGCGGGGGCCTAGCGGGGGGATACGAGCAGTACTTC
-	TRBJ1-1	many	TRBV6-5	13	CASSYPGDTEAFF	TGTGCCAGCAGTTACCCGGGGGATACTGAAGCTTTCTTT
-	TRBJ2-4	-	TRBV15	15	CATSRTGQGRNIQYF	TGTGCCACCAGCAGGACGGGGCAAGGGAGAAACATTCAGTACTTC
TRBD1	TRBJ2-5	few	TRBV3-1	15	CASSQELYRGETQYF	TGTGCCAGCAGCCAAGAGTTGTACAGGGGAGAGACCCAGTACTTC
-	TRBJ2-2	few	TRBV7-7	15	CASSLEAGYTGELFF	TGTGCTAGCAGCTTAGAAGCGGGCTACACCGGGGAGCTGTTTTTT
-	TRBJ1-5	-	TRBV20-1	16	CSAWGGSGGINQPQHF	TGCAGTGCTTGGGGAGGGAGTGGGGGGATAAATCAGCCCCAGCATTTT
-	TRBJ2-1	few	TRBV6-2/TRBV6-3	21	CASSYSAEGQTSPLSYNEQFF	TGTGCCAGCAGTTACTCGGCGGAGGGGCAAACGTCTCCCCTCTCCTACAATGAGCAGTTCTTC
-	TRBJ2-1	few	TRBV10-3	12	CAISDGANEQFF	TGTGCCATCAGCGATGGGGCAAATGAGCAGTTCTTC
-	TRBJ1-1	-	TRBV3-1	19	CASSQVDDLARDMNTEAFF	TGTGCCAGCAGCCAAGTGGATGATCTTGCGCGGGATATGAACACTGAAGCTTTCTTT
-	TRBJ2-7	-	TRBV7-2	16	CASSLAPDAGSYEQYF	TGTGCCAGCAGCTTAGCCCCGGATGCAGGCTCCTACGAGCAGTACTTC
TRBD2	TRBJ2-7	few	TRBV20-1	15	CSASSPSGLSYEQYF	TGCAGTGCTAGCTCCCCTAGCGGGTTGTCCTACGAGCAGTACTTC
-	TRBJ1-5	few	TRBV7-6	19	CASSLLVPDSLHSNQPQHF	TGTGCCAGCAGCTTACTTGTCCCCGATTCCCTCCATAGCAATCAGCCCCAGCATTTT
TRBD1	TRBJ2-1	-	TRBV6-2/TRBV6-3	15	CASSPHFTGGSEQFF	TGTGCCAGCAGTCCACATTTTACAGGGGGAAGTGAGCAGTTCTTC
-	TRBJ1-5	-	TRBV5-6	16	CASSLGPGDSNQPQHF	TGTGCCAGCAGCTTGGGGCCCGGCGATAGCAATCAGCCCCAGCATTTT
-	TRBJ2-7	-	TRBV6-1	12	CASSLGYYEQYF	TGTGCCAGCAGCCTCGGATACTACGAGCAGTACTTC
-	TRBJ1-1	few	TRBV18	14	CASSPRGGDTEAFF	TGTGCCAGCTCACCACGAGGTGGTGACACTGAAGCTTTCTTT
-	TRBJ2-2	-	TRBV12-3/TRBV12-4	17	CASSTPRSLLNTGELFF	TGTGCCAGCAGCACACCCAGGTCCCTTTTGAACACCGGGGAGCTGTTTTTT
TRBD2	TRBJ2-1	many	TRBV29-1	15	CSVRLAGGPRSEQFF	TGCAGCGTCCGACTAGCGGGAGGCCCTAGGAGTGAGCAGTTCTTC
-	TRBJ1-3	-	TRBV7-8	17	CASSSTPRGASGNTIYF	TGTGCCAGCAGCTCCACACCCCGGGGGGCAAGTGGAAACACCATATATTTT
-	TRBJ1-4	few	TRBV21-1	18	CASSKGTTGRVANEKLFF	TGTGCCAGCAGCAAAGGGACGACAGGTCGGGTGGCTAATGAAAAACTGTTTTTT
-	TRBJ1-6	-	TRBV6-5	19	CASSYSRGTLSSYNSPLHF	TGTGCCAGCAGTTACTCGCGGGGGACCCTGAGCTCCTATAATTCACCCCTCCACTTT
-	TRBJ1-3	-	TRBV6-5	16	CASSYSTAASGNTIYF	TGTGCCAGCAGTTACTCGACGGCAGCCTCTGGAAACACCATATATTTT
TRBD1	TRBJ2-1	few	TRBV18	16	CASSPLSGGEDNEQFF	TGTGCCAGCTCACCCCTGTCAGGGGGCGAGGACAATGAGCAGTTCTTC
-	TRBJ2-2	few	TRBV29-1	13	CSSLTGKDGELFF	TGCAGCTCCCTTACAGGGAAGGACGGGGAGCTGTTTTTT